This T cell receptor beta chain was sequenced in a study of blood T cells in healthy people across ages. The sample holds a few counts of this clonotype. Its antigen is as yet unknown. V was clipped by 0 bases and J by 12 bases; unmatched bases: 13. This CDR3 region has 15 residues. Germline V lookup: CDR1 SGHRS, CDR2 YFSETQ. Overall study findings and caveats: Relative to aged donors, long-lived donors carried more naive CD4+ cells and displayed higher diversity.

Together with a sample-barcoded 5' primer, a J-beta primer mix was included in a second PCR lasting about 6 to 11 cycles. Each cDNA was tagged by a template-switch adaptor containing 12 random nucleotides. Each CDR3 protein is one row after TCRdb ran MiXCR on the 5' RACE reads. The sample has 790,000 or so distinct CDR3 sequences, 35% to 50% seen once. Material for sequencing was blood. This chain joins TRBV5-1 and TRBJ2-7; 9 bases match TRBD1. This clonotype originated in a man older than 75 in good health. The CDR3: CASSLEGQGQETRYF. The CDR3 DNA reads as TGCGCCAGCAGCTTGGAGGGACAGGGTCAGGAGACCCGGTACTTC. The full variable domain, its missing parts supplied by reference TRBV5-1 and TRBJ2-7, is KAGVTQTPRYLIKTRGQQVTLSCSPISGHRSVSWYQQTPGQGLQFLFEYFSETQRNKGNFPGRFSGRQFSNSRSEMNVSTLELGDSALYLCASSLEGQGQETRYFGPGTRLTVT.